The TCR beta chain described here comes from a study of OX40 agonist ivuxolimab in advanced cancers. Sequenced by immunoSEQ multiplex PCR; TCRdb stores in-frame clones only, minus some. The sample holds 74,000 or so clones, less than 95% seen once. General observations from the study: Some patients without response likewise showed low normalized clonal expansion. On average, a greater number of expanded clones characterised CD8+ T cells relative to CD4+.

Points on this clone: Its antigen is still unknown.

This clonotype was sampled from an adult with an advanced solid tumor such as melanoma, head and neck, liver or kidney cancer. The input for sequencing was CD4+ or CD8+ T cells sorted from blood, taken in a trial of the OX40 agonist ivuxolimab.

CDR3 coding DNA: TGTGCCGTACAGACAGACCCTGGAAACACCATATATTTT. Amino acid sequence: CAVQTDPGNTIYF. J is TRBJ1-3 and V is TRBV6-1; TRBD1 is a possible D gene (5 bases). Deletions cut 11 bases from V and 2 bases from J, with 13 bases between. This CDR3 spans 13 amino acids. From germline, CDR1 is MNHNS and CDR2 SASEGT.